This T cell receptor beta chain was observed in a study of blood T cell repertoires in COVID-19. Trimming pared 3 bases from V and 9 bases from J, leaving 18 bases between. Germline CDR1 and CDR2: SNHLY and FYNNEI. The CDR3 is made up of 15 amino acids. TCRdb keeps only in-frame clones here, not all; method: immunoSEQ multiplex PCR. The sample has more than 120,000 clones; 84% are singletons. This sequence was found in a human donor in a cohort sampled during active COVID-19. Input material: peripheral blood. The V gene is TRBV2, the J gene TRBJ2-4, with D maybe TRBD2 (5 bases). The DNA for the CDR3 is TGTGCCAGCAGTGATGTCGGGGTTGGGCTCCGCATTCAGTACTTC. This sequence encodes CASSDVGVGLRIQYF.